The following is a T cell receptor (beta chain) sequence with its context. The data belong to a study of blood T cells in healthy people across ages. Through a sample-barcoded 5' primer and a J-beta primer mix, a second PCR was run for roughly 6 to 12 cycles. TCRdb itself ran the 5' RACE reads through MiXCR, one entry per CDR3 protein. Of around 1.5 million distinct CDR3 sequences listed, roughly 32% are singletons. Sequencing was performed on blood. This TCR was sampled from a woman in her twenties or thirties in good health.

This CDR3 reads CASSSAPTGYEQYF. The CDR3 DNA follows: TGTGCCAGCAGCTCCGCCCCCACAGGCTACGAGCAGTACTTC. The chain recombines TRBV5-5 with TRBJ2-7, with D perhaps TRBD1 (5 bases). The CDR3 runs 14 residues. Germline-derived CDR1 and CDR2 are SGHKS and YYEKEE (reference sequence). With 3 bases removed from V and 3 bases from J, the gap between germline ends came to 13 bases.